Sequencing of this TCR beta chain was carried out in a study of cytomegalovirus exposure and HLA in healthy donors. The study, taken as a whole, reports: A few CMV-associated chains proved CMV antigen-specific in vitro. In a later analysis, first-cohort TCR clusters were found to tend to co-occur in the approximately 110 validation repertoires.

Using immunoSEQ multiplex PCR, the repertoire was profiled, and TCRdb retains in-frame clones only, with some absent. The table has some 160,000 clones, 88% seen once. The CDR3 length is 17 residues. V trimming: 5 bases; J trimming: 9 bases; junction bases outside the gene matches: 12. Per germline, CDR1 MDHEN and CDR2 SYDVKM. The donors were members of the roughly 130-subject validation cohort (separate from the roughly 700-subject first cohort). This clone has a single count. The antigen remains unidentified. The rearrangement joins TRBV28 to TRBJ2-1; 14 bases agree with TRBD2. The specimen sequenced was PBMCs. This sequence was found in a man aged 18-30 years in good health and CMV-seronegative. The CDR3 DNA reads as TGTGCCAGCAGTCTCCTCGGACTAGCGGGAGGTAGCTCTGAGCAGTTCTTC. Translated: CASSLLGLAGGSSEQFF. The full variable domain, its missing parts supplied by reference TRBV28 and TRBJ2-1, is DVKVTQSSRYLVKRTGEKVFLECVQDMDHENMFWYRQDPGLGLRLIYFSYDVKMKEKGDIPEGYSVSREKKERFSLILESASTNQTSMYLCASSLLGLAGGSSEQFFGPGTRLTVL.